This T cell receptor (beta chain) emerged from a study of shared clonotypes between healthy human individuals. In the naive CD8 group, cells lacked CD45RO and were positively selected for CCR7, so terminally differentiated effector memory CD45RA+ cells were left out. Assay execution proceeded at the deep level. Data came from immunoSEQ multiplex PCR; TCRdb stores just in-frame clones and leaves some out. The top ten clones hold 1.5% to 2% of a sample with about 2.1 million clones, around 93% of them seen once. Trimming cost V 7 bases and J 3 bases; bases outside gene matches: 5. This CDR3 has 13 residues. The germline V gene encodes CDR1 MNHEY and CDR2 SMNVEV (reference sequence).

This TCR came from a young man in good health. Some clones in this sample may be carry-over from other donors' samples. The rearrangement links TRBV27 to TRBJ2-7, with 8 bases identical to TRBD2. The sequenced material came from naive CD8+ T cells from PBMCs. The CDR3 bases are TGTGCCAGCATCCCGGGAGGGGGCTACGAGCAGTACTTC. Its protein is CASIPGGGYEQYF.